The clone carrying this T cell receptor (beta chain) was counted many times. Its antigen remains unknown. With 6 bases removed from V and 5 bases from J, the gap between germline ends came to 16 bases. The CDR3 sequence is 14 residues long. The V gene's germline CDR1 is SNHLY and CDR2 FYNNEI. This sample's time point: persistent/refractory GD, antithyroid drugs over 5 years with positive TRAb. PBMC RNA served as the TCR library source. Assembly of TCR beta libraries relied on iRepertoire HTBI primers together with Arm-PCR of CDR3 regions. TCRdb re-analysed the multiplex PCR reads in MiXCR, keeping a single row per CDR3 protein. The sample lists more than 650,000 distinct CDR3 sequences, 25% to 35% occurring once. This sample was taken from a study of regulatory T cells in long-lasting Graves disease. Study-level points and caveats: Since the sample size was small, accuracy may have been reduced. In persistent patients, shared public clonotypes (under 3,000) outnumbered those in new patients (about 1,000). Thyroid tissue was not studied; only peripheral blood was.

V and J are TRBV2 and TRBJ2-5; TRBD2 might be the D (5 bases). The sample here was peripheral blood mononuclear cells (PBMCs), taken when the disease was refractory, from a patient treated with antithyroid drugs. This receptor was taken from a female donor with Graves disease. DNA for the CDR3: TGTGCCAGCAGCGGGGAAGAGGTGGGCGAGACCCAGTACTTC. This sequence encodes CASSGEEVGETQYF.